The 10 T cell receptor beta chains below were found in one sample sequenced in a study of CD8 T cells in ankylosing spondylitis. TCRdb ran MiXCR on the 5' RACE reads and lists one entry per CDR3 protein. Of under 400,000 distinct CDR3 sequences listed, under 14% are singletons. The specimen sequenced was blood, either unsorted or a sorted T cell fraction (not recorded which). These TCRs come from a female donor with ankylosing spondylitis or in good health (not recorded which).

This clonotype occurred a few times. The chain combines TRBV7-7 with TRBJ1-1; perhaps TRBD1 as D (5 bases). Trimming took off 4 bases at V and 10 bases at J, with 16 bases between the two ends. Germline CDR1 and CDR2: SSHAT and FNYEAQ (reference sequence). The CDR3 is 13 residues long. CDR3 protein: CASSSSVGERAFF. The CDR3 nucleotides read TGTGCCAGCAGCTCATCAGTGGGGGAAAGAGCTTTCTTT.

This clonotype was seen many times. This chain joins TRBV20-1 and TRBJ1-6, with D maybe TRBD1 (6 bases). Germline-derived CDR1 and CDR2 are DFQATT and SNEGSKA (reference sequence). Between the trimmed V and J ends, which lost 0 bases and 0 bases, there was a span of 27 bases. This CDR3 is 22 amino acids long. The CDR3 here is CSAREGWRDMPSGDSYNSPLHF. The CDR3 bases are TGCAGTGCTAGAGAAGGGTGGCGGGACATGCCTTCAGGGGACTCCTATAATTCACCCCTCCACTTT.

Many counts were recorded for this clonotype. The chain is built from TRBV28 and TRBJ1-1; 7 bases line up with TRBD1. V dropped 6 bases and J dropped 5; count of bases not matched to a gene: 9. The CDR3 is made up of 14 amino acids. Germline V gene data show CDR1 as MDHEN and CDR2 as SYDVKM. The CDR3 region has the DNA TGTGCCAGCAGGCCCAGGGGGGTAGGGACTGAAGCTTTCTTT. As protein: CASRPRGVGTEAFF.

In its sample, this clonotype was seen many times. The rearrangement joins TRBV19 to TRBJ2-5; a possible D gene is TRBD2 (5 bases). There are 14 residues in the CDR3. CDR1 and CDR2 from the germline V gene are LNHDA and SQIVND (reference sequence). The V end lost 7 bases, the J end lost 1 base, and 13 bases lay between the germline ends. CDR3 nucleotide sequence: TGTGCCAGTAATTCACCGGGGAGCCAAGAGACCCAGTACTTC. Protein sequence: CASNSPGSQETQYF.

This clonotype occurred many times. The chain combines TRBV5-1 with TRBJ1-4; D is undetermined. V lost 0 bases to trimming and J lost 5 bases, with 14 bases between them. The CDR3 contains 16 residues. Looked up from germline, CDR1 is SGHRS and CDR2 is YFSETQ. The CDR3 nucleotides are TGCGCCAGCAGCTTGGCCCCTCAGGACCGAAATGAAAAACTGTTTTTT. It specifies CASSLAPQDRNEKLFF.

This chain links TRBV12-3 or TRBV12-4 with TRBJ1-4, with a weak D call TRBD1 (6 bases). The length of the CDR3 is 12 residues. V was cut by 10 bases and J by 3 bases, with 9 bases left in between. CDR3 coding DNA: TGTGCCACGGGGGCAGCTAATGAAAAACTGTTTTTT. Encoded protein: CATGAANEKLFF.

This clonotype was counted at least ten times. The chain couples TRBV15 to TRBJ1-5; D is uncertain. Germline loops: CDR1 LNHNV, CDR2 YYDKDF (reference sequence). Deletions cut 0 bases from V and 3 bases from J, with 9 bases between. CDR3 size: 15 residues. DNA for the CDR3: TGTGCCACCAGCAGAGATCGGGGATACAATCAGCCCCAGCATTTT. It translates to CATSRDRGYNQPQHF.

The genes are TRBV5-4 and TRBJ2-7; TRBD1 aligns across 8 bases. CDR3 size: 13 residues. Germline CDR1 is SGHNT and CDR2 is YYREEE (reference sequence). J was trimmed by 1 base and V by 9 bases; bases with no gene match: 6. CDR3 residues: CATATGGSYEQYF. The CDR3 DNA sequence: TGTGCCACCGCTACAGGGGGATCCTACGAGCAGTACTTC.

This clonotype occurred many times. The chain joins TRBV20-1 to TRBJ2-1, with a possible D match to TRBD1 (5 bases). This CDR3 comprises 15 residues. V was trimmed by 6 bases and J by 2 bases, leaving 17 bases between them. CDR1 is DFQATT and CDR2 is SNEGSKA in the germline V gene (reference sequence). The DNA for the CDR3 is TGCAGTGCCAAACCGAGTACAGGAGCCTACAATGAGCAGTTCTTC. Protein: CSAKPSTGAYNEQFF.

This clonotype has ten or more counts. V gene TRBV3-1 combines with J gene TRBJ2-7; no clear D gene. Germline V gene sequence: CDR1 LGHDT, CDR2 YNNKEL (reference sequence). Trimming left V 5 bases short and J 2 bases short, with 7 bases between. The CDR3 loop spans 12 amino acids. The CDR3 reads CASSSYAYEQYF. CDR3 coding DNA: TGTGCCAGCAGCTCTTATGCCTACGAGCAGTACTTC.